A selection of T cell receptor beta chains follows, all from one sample in a study of cytomegalovirus exposure and HLA in healthy donors. TCRdb's table, derived via immunoSEQ multiplex PCR, lists solely in-frame clones and lacks some. The sample lists approximately 220,000 clones, around 79% seen once, with 1.8% in the top ten. The sample taken for sequencing was PBMCs. These receptors were collected from a male donor in good health and CMV-seronegative. Each CDR3 is given with its conserved first and last residue. A D gene is named only where the DNA matches it firmly. The size entry is marked missing in some rows and otherwise reads once, few, many or a size class.

clone_size	v_call	j_call	d_call	cdr3_aa	cdr3_nt
.	TRBV5-5	TRBJ1-1	.	CASSGRKGAGTEAFF	TGTGCCAGCAGCGGCCGTAAAGGGGCGGGAACTGAAGCTTTCTTT
few	TRBV6-5	TRBJ2-7	.	CASSMDNREGYEQYF	TGTGCCAGCAGCATGGATAACAGGGAAGGCTACGAGCAGTACTTC
.	TRBV5-1	TRBJ2-7	.	CASSLKGYYEQYF	TGCGCCAGCAGCTTAAAGGGGTACTACGAGCAGTACTTC
.	TRBV28	TRBJ1-1	TRBD1	CASSFGTGGFWSEAFF	TGTGCCAGCAGTTTCGGGACAGGGGGTTTTTGGTCTGAAGCTTTCTTT
.	TRBV6-5	TRBJ2-5	.	CASTGTSETQYF	TGTGCCAGCACCGGGACAAGTGAGACCCAGTACTTC
few	TRBV10-3	TRBJ1-3	.	CAIRTELHSGNTIYF	TGTGCCATACGAACAGAATTGCACTCTGGAAACACCATATATTTT
.	TRBV7-9	TRBJ2-7	TRBD1	CASSLGTGGLYF	TGTGCCAGCAGCTTAGGGACAGGGGGTCTGTACTTC
.	TRBV7-6	TRBJ2-1	.	CASSLVGRGRVEQFF	TGTGCCAGCAGCTTAGTGGGCAGGGGACGGGTTGAGCAGTTCTTC
few	TRBV5-1	TRBJ1-1	.	CASGGAFSDTEAFF	TGCGCCAGTGGGGGGGCGTTCTCGGACACTGAAGCTTTCTTT
.	TRBV9	TRBJ2-7	.	CASSVADSQGSYEQYF	TGTGCCAGCAGCGTAGCTGATTCACAGGGATCCTACGAGCAGTACTTC
.	TRBV11-3	TRBJ2-1	TRBD1	CASSSRGQGVHEQFF	TGTGCCAGCAGCTCCCGAGGACAGGGGGTCCATGAGCAGTTCTTC
once	TRBV27	TRBJ2-7	TRBD2	CASSVLAGGGRGEQYF	TGTGCCAGCAGTGTCCTAGCGGGAGGGGGACGCGGCGAGCAGTACTTC
.	TRBV19	TRBJ1-4	TRBD1	CASSTTPGGTNEKLFF	TGTGCCAGTAGTACCACCCCAGGGGGCACTAATGAAAAACTGTTTTTT
.	TRBV27	TRBJ2-7	.	CASLTLVYEQYF	TGTGCCAGCTTAACTTTGGTCTACGAGCAGTACTTC
.	TRBV10-3	TRBJ2-1	TRBD2	CAISAQRTSGSNEQFF	TGTGCCATCAGTGCCCAACGGACTAGCGGGAGTAATGAGCAGTTCTTC
.	TRBV2	TRBJ2-1	TRBD1	CASQGQYNEQFF	TGTGCCAGCCAGGGACAGTACAATGAGCAGTTCTTC
.	TRBV7-7	TRBJ2-5	.	CASSFPGIGETQYF	TGTGCCAGCAGCTTCCCAGGGATCGGTGAGACCCAGTACTTC
.	TRBV29-1	TRBJ2-7	.	CSVDSQGSYEQYF	TGCAGCGTTGATTCGCAGGGCTCCTACGAGCAGTACTTC
.	TRBV5-5	TRBJ2-1	TRBD1	CASSLAAGGTYNEQFF	TGTGCCAGCAGCTTGGCCGCAGGGGGAACCTACAATGAGCAGTTCTTC
.	TRBV7-6	TRBJ1-4	.	CASSLANSKEKLFF	TGTGCCAGCAGCTTAGCGAACAGTAAGGAAAAACTGTTTTTT
few	TRBV2	TRBJ2-3	TRBD2	CASSEASSGEETDTQYF	TGTGCCAGCAGTGAAGCGTCTAGCGGGGAGGAAACAGATACGCAGTATTTT
.	TRBV7-3	TRBJ2-7	.	CASSLGVRVIHEQYF	TGTGCCAGCAGCTTAGGCGTCAGGGTAATCCACGAGCAGTACTTC
.	TRBV21-1	TRBJ1-5	.	CATSTGNSNQPQHF	TGTGCCACCAGTACAGGGAATAGCAATCAGCCCCAGCATTTT
.	TRBV9	TRBJ2-1	TRBD2	CASSSTSGVYNEQFF	TGTGCCAGCAGCTCGACTAGCGGCGTCTACAATGAGCAGTTCTTC
.	TRBV10-3	TRBJ2-7	TRBD2	CATGGLAGNYEQYF	TGTGCCACGGGAGGACTAGCGGGGAACTACGAGCAGTACTTC
.	TRBV7-2	TRBJ1-5	.	CASRQGRNQPQHF	TGTGCCAGCAGACAGGGTCGCAATCAGCCCCAGCATTTT
once	TRBV15	TRBJ1-4	.	CATSRDLGQGNEKLFF	TGTGCCACCAGCAGAGATCTTGGGCAGGGGAATGAAAAACTGTTTTTT
.	TRBV28	TRBJ2-3	TRBD2	CASPAGPRTSVTDTQYF	TGTGCCAGCCCGGCCGGACCCCGGACTAGCGTGACAGATACGCAGTATTTT
.	TRBV28	TRBJ1-5	.	CASSFAGNDQPQHF	TGTGCCAGCAGTTTTGCGGGGAATGATCAGCCCCAGCATTTT
.	TRBV23-1	TRBJ1-2	.	CASSHRGGGIGYGYTF	TGCGCCAGCAGTCATCGTGGGGGGGGGATTGGTTATGGCTACACCTTC
.	TRBV5-1	TRBJ2-1	.	CASSVGINEQFF	TGCGCCAGCAGTGTCGGTATCAATGAGCAGTTCTTC
.	TRBV5-1	TRBJ2-5	TRBD2	CASSLRLAGVGTQYF	TGCGCCAGCAGCTTGAGACTAGCGGGGGTGGGGACCCAGTACTTC
.	TRBV14	TRBJ1-4	.	CASSQAWQGLGEKLFF	TGTGCCAGCAGCCAAGCTTGGCAGGGTCTCGGGGAAAAACTGTTTTTT
.	TRBV15	TRBJ2-6	.	CATSRDSRGFGANVLTF	TGTGCCACCAGCAGAGATTCCAGGGGATTTGGGGCCAACGTCCTGACTTTC